This TCR beta chain was sequenced for a study of blood T cell repertoires in COVID-19. Study at large: The study drew acute and convalescent COVID-19 samples from the United States, Italy and Spain. In each case, the material was cDNA or gDNA derived from T cells, B-cell-depleted T cells, or PBMCs.

In the original processing: Estimated nucleated cell counts came from reference gene primer amplification. The method was immunoSEQ multiplex PCR; TCRdb's version includes in-frame clones alone and lacks a portion of them. V and J calls and clone size are those listed in that table; D and trimming were worked out from the DNA. The repertoire holds 180,000 or so clones, with roughly three quarters as singletons. There are 12 residues in the CDR3. Trimming left V 8 bases short and J 4 bases short, with 12 bases between. Germline values: CDR1 MDHEN, CDR2 SYDVKM. This clonotype originated in a woman in her fifties or sixties with active or convalescent COVID-19. This chain links TRBV28 with TRBJ2-7; D may be TRBD2 (5 bases). The sequenced sample consisted of peripheral blood. CDR3 region: CASGPRGYEQYF. The DNA for the CDR3 is TGTGCCAGCGGACCCCGCGGGTACGAGCAGTACTTC.